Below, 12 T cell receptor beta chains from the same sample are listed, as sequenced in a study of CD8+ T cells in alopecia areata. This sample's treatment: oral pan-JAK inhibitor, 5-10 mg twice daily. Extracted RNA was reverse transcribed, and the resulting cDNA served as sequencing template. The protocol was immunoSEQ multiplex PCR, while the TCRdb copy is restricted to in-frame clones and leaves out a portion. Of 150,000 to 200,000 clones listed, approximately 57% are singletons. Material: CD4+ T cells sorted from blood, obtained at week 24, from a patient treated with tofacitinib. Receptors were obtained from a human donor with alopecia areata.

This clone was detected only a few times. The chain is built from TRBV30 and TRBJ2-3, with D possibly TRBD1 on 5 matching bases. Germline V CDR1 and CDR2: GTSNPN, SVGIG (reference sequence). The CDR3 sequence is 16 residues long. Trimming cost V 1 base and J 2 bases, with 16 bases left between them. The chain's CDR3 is CAWSDLGRVNTDTQYF. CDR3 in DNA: TGTGCCTGGAGTGATCTCGGCAGGGTAAACACAGATACGCAGTATTTT.

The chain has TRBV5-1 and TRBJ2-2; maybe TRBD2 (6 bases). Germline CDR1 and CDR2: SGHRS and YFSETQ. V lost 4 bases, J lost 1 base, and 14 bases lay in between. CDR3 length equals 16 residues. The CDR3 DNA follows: TGCGCCAGCAGCGCGCCCGGGACTCTGAACACCGGGGAGCTGTTTTTT. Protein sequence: CASSAPGTLNTGELFF.

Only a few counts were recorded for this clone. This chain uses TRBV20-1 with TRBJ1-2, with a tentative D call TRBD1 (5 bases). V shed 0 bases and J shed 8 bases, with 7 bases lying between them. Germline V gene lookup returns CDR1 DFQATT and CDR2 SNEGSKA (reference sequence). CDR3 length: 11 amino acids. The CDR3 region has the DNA TGCAGTGCTAGAGATGAGGGGGGCTACACCTTC. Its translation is CSARDEGGYTF.

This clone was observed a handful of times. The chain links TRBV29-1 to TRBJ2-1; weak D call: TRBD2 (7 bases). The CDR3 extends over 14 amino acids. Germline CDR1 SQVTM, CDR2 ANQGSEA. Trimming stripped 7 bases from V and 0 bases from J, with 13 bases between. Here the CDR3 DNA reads TGCAGCGGCGGGGGCCGAAGCTCCTACAATGAGCAGTTCTTC. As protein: CSGGGRSSYNEQFF.

The CDR3 nucleotides read TGTGCCAGCAGTGCCGGCGGGGGCGGCTACACCTTC. Protein: CASSAGGGGYTF. The chain recombines TRBV6-4 with TRBJ1-2; D perhaps matches TRBD1 (6 bases). V was shortened by 4 bases and J by 8 bases, with 11 bases between the two germline ends. The germline V gene encodes CDR1 MRHNA and CDR2 SNTAGT. The CDR3 covers 12 residues.

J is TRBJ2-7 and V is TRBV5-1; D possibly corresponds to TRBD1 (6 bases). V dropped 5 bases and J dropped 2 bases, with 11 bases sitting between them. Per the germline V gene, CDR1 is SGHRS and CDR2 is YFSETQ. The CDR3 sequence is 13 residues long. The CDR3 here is CASRNRVAYEQYF. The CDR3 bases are TGCGCCAGCAGGAACAGGGTAGCCTACGAGCAGTACTTC.

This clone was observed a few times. CDR3 amino acids: CSVAVHYGYTF. The CDR3 DNA follows: TGCAGCGTTGCGGTCCACTATGGCTACACCTTC. This rearrangement joins TRBV29-1 to TRBJ1-2, with unresolved D. Trimming removed 4 bases from V and 3 bases from J, with 6 bases in between. This CDR3 comprises 11 residues. Germline V gene data show CDR1 as SQVTM and CDR2 as ANQGSEA.

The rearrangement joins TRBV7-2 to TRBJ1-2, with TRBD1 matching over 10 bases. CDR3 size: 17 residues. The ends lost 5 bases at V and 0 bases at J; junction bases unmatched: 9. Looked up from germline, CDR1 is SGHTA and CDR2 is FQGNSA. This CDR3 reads CASSPGQGNGANYGYTF. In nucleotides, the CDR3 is TGTGCCAGCAGCCCGGGACAGGGGAATGGGGCTAACTATGGCTACACCTTC.

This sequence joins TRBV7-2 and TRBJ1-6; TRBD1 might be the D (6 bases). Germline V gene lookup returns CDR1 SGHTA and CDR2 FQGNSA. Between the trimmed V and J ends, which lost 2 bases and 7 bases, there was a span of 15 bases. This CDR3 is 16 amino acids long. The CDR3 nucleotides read TGTGCCAGCAGCTTAACAACAGGGTTTGGGAATTCACCCCTCCACTTT. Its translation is CASSLTTGFGNSPLHF.

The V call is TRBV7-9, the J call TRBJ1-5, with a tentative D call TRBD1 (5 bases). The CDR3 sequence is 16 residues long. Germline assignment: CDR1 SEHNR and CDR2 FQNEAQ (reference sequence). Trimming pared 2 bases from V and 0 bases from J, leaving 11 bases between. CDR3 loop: CASSLYDSYSNQPQHF. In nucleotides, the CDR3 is TGTGCCAGCAGCTTATACGACAGTTATAGCAATCAGCCCCAGCATTTT.

The CDR3 region has the DNA TGTGCCACCAGCAGAGACGGGACGGGCATGACCGGGGAGCTGTTTTTT. This translates into CATSRDGTGMTGELFF. This chain joins TRBV15 and TRBJ2-2; perhaps D is TRBD1 or TRBD2 (5 bases each). The germline V gene encodes CDR1 LNHNV and CDR2 YYDKDF (reference sequence). There are 16 residues in the CDR3. V lost 0 bases to trimming and J lost 5 bases, with 13 bases between them.

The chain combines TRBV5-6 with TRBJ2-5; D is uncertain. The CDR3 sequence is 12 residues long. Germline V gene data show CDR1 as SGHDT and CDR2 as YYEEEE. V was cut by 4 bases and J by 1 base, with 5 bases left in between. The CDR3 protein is CASSVSQETQYF. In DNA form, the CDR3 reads TGTGCCAGCAGCGTATCCCAAGAGACCCAGTACTTC.